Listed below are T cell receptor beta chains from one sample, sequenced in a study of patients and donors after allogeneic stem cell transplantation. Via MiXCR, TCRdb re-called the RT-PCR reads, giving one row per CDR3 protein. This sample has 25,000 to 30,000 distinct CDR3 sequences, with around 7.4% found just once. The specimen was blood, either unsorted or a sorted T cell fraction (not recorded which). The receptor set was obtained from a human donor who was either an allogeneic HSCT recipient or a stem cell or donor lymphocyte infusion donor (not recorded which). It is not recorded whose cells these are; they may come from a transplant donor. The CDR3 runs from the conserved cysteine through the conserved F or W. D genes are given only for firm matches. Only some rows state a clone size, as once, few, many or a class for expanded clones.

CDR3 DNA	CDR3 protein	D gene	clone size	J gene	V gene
TGTGCCAGCAGTGAACTAGCGGGAAACTCCTACGAGCAGTACTTC	CASSELAGNSYEQYF	TRBD2	many	TRBJ2-7	TRBV2
TGTGCCAGCAGGGGGCAGGGTGAGACCCAGTACTTC	CASRGQGETQYF	NA	few	TRBJ2-5	TRBV6-5
TGTGCCATCAGTGCAGGGAGGGGATCAGCTTTCTTT	CAISAGRGSAFF	NA	few	TRBJ1-1	TRBV10-3
TGCAGTGGAGCCGGGAAGCGCACCCAAGAGACCCAGTACTTC	CSGAGKRTQETQYF	NA	NA	TRBJ2-5	TRBV20-1
TGTGCCATCAGTGAGCGGGGGAATACGGGTTCACCCCTCCACTTT	CAISERGNTGSPLHF	NA	many	TRBJ1-6	TRBV10-3
TGTGCCAGCAGCTTACTAGGGGCTCCTCAAGAGACCCAGTACTTC	CASSLLGAPQETQYF	NA	many	TRBJ2-5	TRBV7-9
TGTGCCAGCAGCGTAGAGGGGGGTCGGGAGATCCCCTACGAGCAGTACTTC	CASSVEGGREIPYEQYF	NA	few	TRBJ2-7	TRBV9
TGTGCCATCAGTGGATCCTCGAACACCATATATTTT	CAISGSSNTIYF	NA	many	TRBJ1-3	TRBV10-3
TGCGCCAGCAGCCAAGCGGTGACGGCCCAAGAGACCCAGTACTTC	CASSQAVTAQETQYF	NA	few	TRBJ2-5	TRBV4-1
TGTGCCAGTAAAGGACAGGGTTCCGAGCAGTACTTC	CASKGQGSEQYF	TRBD1	many	TRBJ2-7	TRBV19
TGTGCCAGCAGCCTCGCCGGGACAGGGGATGAAAAACTGTTTTTT	CASSLAGTGDEKLFF	TRBD1	many	TRBJ1-4	TRBV3-1
TGTGCCAGCCAATACTACGCTGAGCAGTTCTTC	CASQYYAEQFF	NA	few	TRBJ2-1	TRBV2
TGTGCCAGCAGCCAATACTCTGGTGCTGAGCAGTTCTTC	CASSQYSGAEQFF	NA	many	TRBJ2-1	TRBV3-1
TGTGCCAGCAGCCATTTGACAGGGGGTAAGACTGAAGCTTTCTTT	CASSHLTGGKTEAFF	TRBD1	NA	TRBJ1-1	TRBV11-3
TGTGCCAGCAGCTTAGCGGGGGGTTCGGAGACCCAGTACTTC	CASSLAGGSETQYF	NA	few	TRBJ2-5	TRBV7-9
TGTGCCAGCAGTGGACTCGGACTAGCGGGGGTGGGTGAGCAGTTCTTC	CASSGLGLAGVGEQFF	TRBD2	NA	TRBJ2-1	TRBV9
TGCAGCGGAGGACACGCCTACGAGCAGTACTTC	CSGGHAYEQYF	NA	many	TRBJ2-7	TRBV29-1
TGTGCCAGCAGCTTAGAGGGGGCGGACACCGGGGAGCTGTTTTTT	CASSLEGADTGELFF	NA	many	TRBJ2-2	TRBV11-2
TGTGCCAGCAGCAGTCTGCGGGGACTAGAGAACACCGGGGAGCTGTTTTTT	CASSSLRGLENTGELFF	TRBD2	many	TRBJ2-2	TRBV7-3
TGTGCCAGCAAGAAGCGGGGGAGCCCCTACGAGCAGTACTTC	CASKKRGSPYEQYF	TRBD2	few	TRBJ2-7	TRBV11-1
TGTGCCAGTAGTACGACTTCGGGGTTTAAGACCCAGTACTTC	CASSTTSGFKTQYF	NA	NA	TRBJ2-5	TRBV19
TGCGCCAGCAGCTTGTACGGCGGCACAGATACGCAGTATTTT	CASSLYGGTDTQYF	NA	NA	TRBJ2-3	TRBV5-1
TGTGCCAGCTTAGCGGCATCCCAAGAGACCCAGTACTTC	CASLAASQETQYF	NA	many	TRBJ2-5	TRBV6-2/TRBV6-3
TGTGCCAGCACCACCGGGACGAGGAATTCACCCCTCCACTTT	CASTTGTRNSPLHF	NA	many	TRBJ1-6	TRBV2
TGCGCCAGCAGTGAGCTGCCCTCTGGGGCCAACGTCCTGACTTTC	CASSELPSGANVLTF	NA	few	TRBJ2-6	TRBV10-2
TGTGCCAGCAGCTTAGATCGTTGGACTCGGGGCCAAGAGACCCAGTACTTC	CASSLDRWTRGQETQYF	NA	NA	TRBJ2-5	TRBV7-9
TGTGCCAGCATCCCCTTACAGGGACAGGGAAGTGAGCAGTTCTTC	CASIPLQGQGSEQFF	NA	few	TRBJ2-1	TRBV21-1
TGTGCCAGCAGCTATTACGAGATGAACACTGAAGCTTCCTTT	CASSYYEMNTEASF	NA	NA	TRBJ1-1	TRBV7-9
TGTGCCAGCAGCCTGGGGGGGGGAACTGAAGCTTTCTTT	CASSLGGGTEAFF	NA	few	TRBJ1-1	TRBV3-1
TGCGCCAGCAGCTTGGATCAATTTGGCGGAGGTGAGCAGTTCTTC	CASSLDQFGGGEQFF	NA	many	TRBJ2-1	TRBV5-1
TGTGCCAGCAGCCCACAGACAGGGGGCGGAAACACCATATATTTT	CASSPQTGGGNTIYF	TRBD1	NA	TRBJ1-3	TRBV9
TGTGCCAGCAGCTCTACCAGGGGTGGAAACATTCAGTACTTC	CASSSTRGGNIQYF	NA	many	TRBJ2-4	TRBV7-2
TGCAGTGCTAGATTCGTGCCTGAGCAGTTCTTC	CSARFVPEQFF	NA	many	TRBJ2-1	TRBV20-1
TGTGCCAGCAGCCCCCCGGGACGGGGTAATTCACCCCTCCACTTT	CASSPPGRGNSPLHF	NA	NA	TRBJ1-6	TRBV7-9
TGTGCCAGCCCGCCGAGAAGGGTTAGCACAGATACGCAGTATTTT	CASPPRRVSTDTQYF	NA	many	TRBJ2-3	TRBV28
TGTGCCAGCAGCTTGTATTACGGGACAGGGGAATGGAGCAATCAGCCCCAGCATTTT	CASSLYYGTGEWSNQPQHF	TRBD1	many	TRBJ1-5	TRBV5-6
TGTGCCAGCAGTTTAGCCTACAGGAGTGTATCGTATTCACCCCTCCACTTT	CASSLAYRSVSYSPLHF	NA	NA	TRBJ1-6	TRBV27
TGTGCCAGCAGCTCTCATGGGGGACCGACGAAAAAAAACATTCAGTACTTC	CASSSHGGPTKKNIQYF	NA	NA	TRBJ2-4	TRBV7-9
TGTGCCATCAAGGTACTAGCGGGGAGCTACGAGCAGTACTTC	CAIKVLAGSYEQYF	TRBD2	many	TRBJ2-7	TRBV10-3
TGTGCCAGCTCACCATGGGGTTCGTCGGCCAACGTCCTGACTTTC	CASSPWGSSANVLTF	NA	many	TRBJ2-6	TRBV18
TGTGCCAGCTCACCAAAGGATACAAACTATGGCTACACCTTC	CASSPKDTNYGYTF	NA	NA	TRBJ1-2	TRBV18